These T cell receptor beta chains were read from a single sample in a study of cytomegalovirus exposure and HLA in healthy donors. This table comes from immunoSEQ multiplex PCR, and its TCRdb copy is limited to in-frame clones, with some not included. The sample includes approximately 38,000 clones. Sequenced sample: PBMCs. Receptor source: a human donor in good health. CDR3s leave out the opening cysteine and the closing phenylalanine or tryptophan. D genes are given only for firm matches.

>14|TRBV5-4|TRBJ2-2|TRBD1
ASSLRTGANTGELF
>12|TRBV7-2|TRBJ1-2|.
ASSLENGLGGYT
>13|TRBV7-2|TRBJ1-6|.
ASSLAQNIASPLH
>12|TRBV9|TRBJ1-1|.
ASSGVGGASEAF
>13|TRBV5-1|TRBJ2-7|.
ASATSRGSSYEQY
>12|TRBV19|TRBJ1-2|.
ASSILGSARGYT
>12|TRBV28|TRBJ2-1|.
ASSSPSVSNEQF
>12|TRBV4-2|TRBJ1-1|.
ASSHGGANTEAF
>14|TRBV5-6|TRBJ2-6|.
ASSTSGSSGANVLT
>13|TRBV9|TRBJ1-2|.
ASSEGVRLNYGYT
>12|TRBV7-9|TRBJ2-1|TRBD1
ASSTRDRENEQF
>13|TRBV27|TRBJ2-7|TRBD1
ASSRQGAWVYEQY
>12|TRBV6-1|TRBJ2-1|TRBD1
ASSMTGIGVEQF
>13|TRBV19|TRBJ1-2|.
ASSMVQGPVGGYT
>12|TRBV7-9|TRBJ2-1|.
ASSLLGVGNEQF